The rows below give T cell receptor beta chains drawn from one sample of a study of molecular identifiers for immune sequencing clone quantification. MiXCR, applied by TCRdb to the PCR reads, yields one record per CDR3 protein. The sample holds under 650,000 distinct CDR3 sequences; about 20% are singletons and the top ten take around 0.9%. Sequencing used naive CD8+ T cells from blood, with Jurkat cell RNA spiked in. These receptors all come from a human donor in good health. Some libraries in this study had Jurkat cell RNA spiked in. Both conserved end residues are part of each CDR3. A D gene is named only where the DNA matches it firmly. Rows may omit the clone size; those that give it use once, few, many or a size class.

J: TRBJ1-3; V: TRBV7-6; size: many; D: .; DNA: TGTGCCAGCAGCTCCGGGGGCGCGGGAAACACCATATATTTT; CDR3: CASSSGGAGNTIYF
J: TRBJ1-2; V: TRBV7-9; size: many; D: TRBD1; DNA: TGTGCCAGCAGCTTCCATTGGGACAGGGGGAAAACGGACTATGGAGGCTACACCTTC; CDR3: CASSFHWDRGKTDYGGYTF
J: TRBJ2-3; V: TRBV9; size: many; D: TRBD2; DNA: TGTGCCAGCAGCGTAGGTAGCGGGGGAGGCACAGATACGCAGTATTTT; CDR3: CASSVGSGGGTDTQYF
J: TRBJ2-2; V: TRBV28; size: .; D: TRBD2; DNA: TGTGCCAGCAGCCCGGGACTAGACACCGGGGAGCTGTTTTTT; CDR3: CASSPGLDTGELFF
J: TRBJ2-1; V: TRBV2; size: few; D: TRBD2; DNA: TGTGCCAGCAGCCTTGGGACTAGCGGGAGGAGCGGTGAGCAGTTCTTC; CDR3: CASSLGTSGRSGEQFF
J: TRBJ2-3; V: TRBV20-1; size: .; D: TRBD2; DNA: TGCAGTGCTAGAGATCCGCCAGGGGGCCTAGCGGGAGGGATTATTGGCACAGATACGCAGTATTTT; CDR3: CSARDPPGGLAGGIIGTDTQYF
J: TRBJ1-2; V: TRBV7-9; size: .; D: .; DNA: TGTGCCAGCAGCTCCACGGGCAGCCCTAACTATGGCTACACCTTC; CDR3: CASSSTGSPNYGYTF
J: TRBJ2-7; V: TRBV6-5; size: many; D: TRBD2; DNA: TGTGCCAGCAGGGTAGCGGGTACACCCTACGAGCAGTACTTC; CDR3: CASRVAGTPYEQYF
J: TRBJ2-1; V: TRBV20-1; size: few; D: .; DNA: TGCAGTGCTAGCTTGGGGGGACCGACCCTGTACAATGAGCAGTTCTTC; CDR3: CSASLGGPTLYNEQFF
J: TRBJ2-7; V: TRBV20-1; size: few; D: TRBD1; DNA: TGCAGTGCCAGAGGGACAGTTAACGCCGAGCAGTACTTC; CDR3: CSARGTVNAEQYF
J: TRBJ2-7; V: TRBV29-1; size: many; D: .; DNA: TGCAGCGTTGAGAATCGGGGACCCCCCTACGAGCAGTACTTC; CDR3: CSVENRGPPYEQYF
J: TRBJ1-3; V: TRBV2; size: .; D: TRBD1; DNA: TGTGCCAGCAGTGAAGGGGCAGGGGGCACTGGAAACACCATATATTTT; CDR3: CASSEGAGGTGNTIYF
J: TRBJ1-1; V: TRBV13; size: .; D: TRBD1; DNA: TGTGCCAGCAGCCAATCAGGACAGGGGGAGACTGAAGCTTTCTTT; CDR3: CASSQSGQGETEAFF
J: TRBJ1-2; V: TRBV6-2/TRBV6-3; size: many; D: TRBD1; DNA: TGTGCCAGCAGCCGCGGGACAGCAAACTATGGCTACACCTTC; CDR3: CASSRGTANYGYTF
J: TRBJ2-7; V: TRBV6-2/TRBV6-3; size: many; D: .; DNA: TGTGCCAGCAGATTTACCGGGACCAGAGCCTACGAGCAGTACTTC; CDR3: CASRFTGTRAYEQYF
J: TRBJ2-1; V: TRBV28; size: .; D: TRBD2; DNA: TGTGCCAGCAGTTTAAGGGCCAGCGGGACTGGCAATGAGCAGTTCTTC; CDR3: CASSLRASGTGNEQFF
J: TRBJ2-2; V: TRBV25-1; size: many; D: .; DNA: TGTGCCAGCAGTGAATGGGGGGGCTCGAGCACCGGGGAGCTGTTTTTT; CDR3: CASSEWGGSSTGELFF
J: TRBJ1-5; V: TRBV7-6; size: many; D: .; DNA: TGTGCCAGCAGCCTACGGGACAGCAATCAGCCCCAGCATTTT; CDR3: CASSLRDSNQPQHF
J: TRBJ2-1; V: TRBV9; size: few; D: .; DNA: TGTGCCAGCAGCGTAGTGCCTAGCCAATACAATGAGCAGTTCTTC; CDR3: CASSVVPSQYNEQFF
J: TRBJ2-3; V: TRBV12-3/TRBV12-4; size: .; D: .; DNA: TGTGCCAGCACCTCGGGGGATACGCAGTATTTT; CDR3: CASTSGDTQYF